The T cell receptor (beta chain) described here comes from a study of regulatory T cells in long-lasting Graves disease. Study-wide context: More than 5 years of antithyroid drugs with positive TSH receptor antibodies defined persistent Graves' disease.

Study results and limitations: The study found persistent patients shared more public clonotypes (over 2,500) than new patients (966).

The time point denotes: persistent/refractory GD, antithyroid drugs over 5 years with positive TRAb. PBMC-derived RNA was used for the TCR library. Arm-PCR of CDR3 regions and iRepertoire HTBI primers were used to build TCR beta libraries. TCRdb reprocessed the multiplex PCR reads with MiXCR, giving one entry per CDR3 protein. The profile covers nearly 350,000 distinct CDR3 sequences, with around 20% appearing a single time and over 25% taken by the ten largest. This clonotype occurred a few times. Antigen unknown. This receptor was taken from a female donor with Graves disease. Sequences were derived from peripheral blood mononuclear cells (PBMCs), sampled when the disease was refractory, from a patient treated with antithyroid drugs.

CDR3 protein: CASSLGTGYSSYEQYF. CDR3 DNA sequence: TGTGCCAGCAGCTTAGGGACAGGTTATAGCTCCTACGAGCAGTACTTC. The V and J genes are TRBV7-2 and TRBJ2-7; 7 bases fit TRBD1. The ends lost 1 base at V and 0 bases at J; junction bases unmatched: 6. The CDR3 sequence is 16 residues long. Germline V gives CDR1 SGHTA, CDR2 FQGNSA.